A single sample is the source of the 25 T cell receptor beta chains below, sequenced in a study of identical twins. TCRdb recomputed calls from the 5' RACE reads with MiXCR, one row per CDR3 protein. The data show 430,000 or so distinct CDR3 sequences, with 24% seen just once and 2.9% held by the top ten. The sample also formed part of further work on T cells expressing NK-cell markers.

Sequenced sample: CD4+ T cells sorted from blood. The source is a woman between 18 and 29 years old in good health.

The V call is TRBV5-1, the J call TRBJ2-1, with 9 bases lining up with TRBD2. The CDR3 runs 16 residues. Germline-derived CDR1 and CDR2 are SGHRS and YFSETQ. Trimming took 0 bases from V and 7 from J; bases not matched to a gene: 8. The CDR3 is CASSLGAGGPWNEQFF. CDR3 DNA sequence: TGCGCCAGCAGCTTGGGGGCGGGAGGGCCTTGGAATGAGCAGTTCTTC.

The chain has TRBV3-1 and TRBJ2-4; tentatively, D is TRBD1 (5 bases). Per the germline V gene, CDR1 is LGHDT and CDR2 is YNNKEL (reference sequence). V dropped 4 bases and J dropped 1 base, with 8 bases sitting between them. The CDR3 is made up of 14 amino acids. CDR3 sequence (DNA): TGTGCCAGCAGCCCAAGACAGGCCAAAAACATTCAGTACTTC. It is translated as CASSPRQAKNIQYF.

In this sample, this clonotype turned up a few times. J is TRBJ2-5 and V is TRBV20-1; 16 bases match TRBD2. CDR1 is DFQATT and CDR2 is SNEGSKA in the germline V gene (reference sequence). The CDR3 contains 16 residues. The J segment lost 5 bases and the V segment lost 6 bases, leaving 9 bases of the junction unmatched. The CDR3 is CSAQGLAGGPLETQYF. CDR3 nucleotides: TGCAGTGCCCAGGGACTAGCGGGGGGGCCGTTGGAGACCCAGTACTTC.

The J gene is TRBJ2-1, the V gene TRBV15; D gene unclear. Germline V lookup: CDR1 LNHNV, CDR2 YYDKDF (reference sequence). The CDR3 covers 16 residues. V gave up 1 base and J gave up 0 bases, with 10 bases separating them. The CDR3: CATSRGGLSSYNEQFF. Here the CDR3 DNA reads TGTGCCACCAGCAGAGGTGGCTTGAGCTCCTACAATGAGCAGTTCTTC. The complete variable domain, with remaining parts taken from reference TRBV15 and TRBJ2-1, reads DAMVIQNPRYQVTQFGKPVTLSCSQTLNHNVMYWYQQKSSQAPKLLFHYYDKDFNNEADTPDNFQSRRPNTSFCFLDIRSPGLGDTAMYLCATSRGGLSSYNEQFFGPGTRLTVL.

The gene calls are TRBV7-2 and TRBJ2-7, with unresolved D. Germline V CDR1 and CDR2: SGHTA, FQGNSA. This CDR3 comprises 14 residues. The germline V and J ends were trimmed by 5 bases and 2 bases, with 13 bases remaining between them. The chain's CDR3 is CASSILWGAYEQYF. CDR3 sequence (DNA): TGTGCCAGCAGCATTCTATGGGGTGCCTACGAGCAGTACTTC. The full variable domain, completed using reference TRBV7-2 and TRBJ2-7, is GAGVSQSPSNKVTEKGKDVELRCDPISGHTALYWYRQSLGQGLEFLIYFQGNSAPDKSGLPSDRFSAERTGGSVSTLTIQRTQQEDSAVYLCASSILWGAYEQYFGPGTRLTVT.

The CDR3 here is CASSPLAGGQETQYF. The DNA of the CDR3 is TGTGCCAGCAGTCCGCTAGCGGGGGGGCAAGAGACCCAGTACTTC. The chain couples TRBV28 to TRBJ2-5; 12 bases fit TRBD2. The CDR3 is 15 amino acids. Germline-derived CDR1 and CDR2 are MDHEN and SYDVKM. V shed 5 bases and J 2 bases; nucleotides not matched to a gene: 3.

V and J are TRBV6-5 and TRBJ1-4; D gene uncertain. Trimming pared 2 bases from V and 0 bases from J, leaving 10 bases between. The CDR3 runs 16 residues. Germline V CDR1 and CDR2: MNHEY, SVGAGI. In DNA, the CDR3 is TGTGCCAGCAGTTACGGGCGACTGGCAACTAATGAAAAACTGTTTTTT. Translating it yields CASSYGRLATNEKLFF.

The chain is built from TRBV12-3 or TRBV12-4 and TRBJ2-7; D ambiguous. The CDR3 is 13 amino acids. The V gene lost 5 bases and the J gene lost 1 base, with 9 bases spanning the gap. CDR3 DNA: TGTGCCAGCAGTCCCGTTTATTCCTACGAGCAGTACTTC. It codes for CASSPVYSYEQYF.

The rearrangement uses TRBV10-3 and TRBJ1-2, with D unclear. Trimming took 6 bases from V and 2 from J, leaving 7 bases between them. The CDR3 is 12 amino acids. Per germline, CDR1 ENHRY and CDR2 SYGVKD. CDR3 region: CAIRDRNYGYTF. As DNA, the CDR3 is TGTGCCATCAGGGACCGGAACTATGGCTACACCTTC.

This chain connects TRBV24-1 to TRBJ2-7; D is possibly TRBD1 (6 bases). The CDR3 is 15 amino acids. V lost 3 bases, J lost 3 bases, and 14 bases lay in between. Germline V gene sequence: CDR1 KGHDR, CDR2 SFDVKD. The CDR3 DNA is TGTGCCACCAGTGATATTACGACAGGAATCTACGAGCAGTACTTC. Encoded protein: CATSDITTGIYEQYF.

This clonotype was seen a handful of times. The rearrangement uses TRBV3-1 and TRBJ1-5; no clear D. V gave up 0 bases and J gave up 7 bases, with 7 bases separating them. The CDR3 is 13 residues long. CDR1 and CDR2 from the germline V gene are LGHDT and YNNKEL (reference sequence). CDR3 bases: TGTGCCAGCAGCCAAGATTTAACCCAGCCCCAGCATTTT. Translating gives CASSQDLTQPQHF.

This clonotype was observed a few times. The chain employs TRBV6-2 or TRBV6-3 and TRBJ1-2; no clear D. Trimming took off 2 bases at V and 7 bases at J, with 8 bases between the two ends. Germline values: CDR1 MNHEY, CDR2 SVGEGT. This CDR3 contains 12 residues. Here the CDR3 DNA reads TGTGCCAGCAGTTACGGATCCGCTGGCTACACCTTC. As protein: CASSYGSAGYTF.

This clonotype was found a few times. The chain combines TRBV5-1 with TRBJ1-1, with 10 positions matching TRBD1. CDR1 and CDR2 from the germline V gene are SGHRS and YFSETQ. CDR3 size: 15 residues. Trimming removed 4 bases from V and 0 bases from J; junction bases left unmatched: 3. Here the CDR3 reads CASSGGQGMNTEAFF. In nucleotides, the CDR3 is TGCGCCAGCAGCGGGGGACAGGGGATGAACACTGAAGCTTTCTTT.

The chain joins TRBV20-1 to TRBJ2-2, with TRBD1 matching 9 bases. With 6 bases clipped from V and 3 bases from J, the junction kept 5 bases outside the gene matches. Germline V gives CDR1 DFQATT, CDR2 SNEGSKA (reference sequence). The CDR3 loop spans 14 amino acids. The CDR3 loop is CSARTGDYTGELFF. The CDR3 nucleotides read TGCAGTGCGCGGACAGGGGACTACACCGGGGAGCTGTTTTTT.

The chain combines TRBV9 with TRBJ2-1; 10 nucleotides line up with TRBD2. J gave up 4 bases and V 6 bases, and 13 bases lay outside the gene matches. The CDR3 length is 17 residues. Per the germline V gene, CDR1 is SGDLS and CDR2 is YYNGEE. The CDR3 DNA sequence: TGTGCCAGCACCACTAGCGGGACCCCTCTCGGGTACAATGAGCAGTTCTTC. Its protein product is CASTTSGTPLGYNEQFF.

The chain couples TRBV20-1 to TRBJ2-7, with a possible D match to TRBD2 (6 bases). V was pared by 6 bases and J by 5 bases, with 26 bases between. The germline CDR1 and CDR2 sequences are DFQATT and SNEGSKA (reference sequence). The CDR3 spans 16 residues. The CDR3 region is CSATPEYGGIPHEQYF. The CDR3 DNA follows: TGCAGTGCCACCCCGGAGTATGGGGGGATACCCCACGAGCAGTACTTC.

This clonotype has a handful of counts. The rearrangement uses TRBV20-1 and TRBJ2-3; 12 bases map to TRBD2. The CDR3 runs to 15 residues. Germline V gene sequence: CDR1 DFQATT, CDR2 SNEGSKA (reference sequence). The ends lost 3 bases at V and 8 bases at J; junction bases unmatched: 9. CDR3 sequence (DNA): TGCAGTGCTAGTCTGACTAGCGGGGGCGGGGGTACGCAGTATTTT. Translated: CSASLTSGGGGTQYF.

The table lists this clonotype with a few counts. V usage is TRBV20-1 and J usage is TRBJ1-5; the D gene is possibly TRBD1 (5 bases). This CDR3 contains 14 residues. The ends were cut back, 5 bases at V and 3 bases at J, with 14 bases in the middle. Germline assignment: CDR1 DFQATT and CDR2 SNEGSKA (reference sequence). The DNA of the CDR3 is TGCAGTGCTGGCGGGACGGTCGTCAATCAGCCCCAGCATTTT. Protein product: CSAGGTVVNQPQHF.

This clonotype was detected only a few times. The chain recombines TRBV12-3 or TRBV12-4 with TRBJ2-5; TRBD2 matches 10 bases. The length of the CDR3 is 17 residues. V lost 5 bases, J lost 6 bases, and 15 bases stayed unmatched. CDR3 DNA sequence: TGTGCCAGCAGTCTTACTCAGACTAGCGGGCTTCCTCAGACCCAGTACTTC. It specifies CASSLTQTSGLPQTQYF.

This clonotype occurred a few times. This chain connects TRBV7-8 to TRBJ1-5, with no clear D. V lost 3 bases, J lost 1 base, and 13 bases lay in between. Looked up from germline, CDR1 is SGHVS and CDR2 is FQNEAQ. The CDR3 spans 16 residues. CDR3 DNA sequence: TGTGCCAGCAGCTTTAGCCCCGTTGGGAGCAATCAGCCCCAGCATTTT. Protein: CASSFSPVGSNQPQHF.

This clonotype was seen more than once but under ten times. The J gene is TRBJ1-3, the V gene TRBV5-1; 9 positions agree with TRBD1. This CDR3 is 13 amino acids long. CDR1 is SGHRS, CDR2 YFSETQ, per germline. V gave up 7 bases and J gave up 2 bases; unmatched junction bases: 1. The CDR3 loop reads CASRQGAGNTIYF. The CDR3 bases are TGCGCCAGCCGACAGGGGGCTGGAAACACCATATATTTT.

Here the CDR3 reads CASSYSVASYEQYF. The CDR3 DNA reads as TGTGCCAGCAGTTACTCCGTCGCTTCCTACGAGCAGTACTTC. The chain employs TRBV6-5 and TRBJ2-7, with D hard to call. Trimming left V 0 bases short and J 1 base short, with 7 bases between. Per the germline V gene, CDR1 is MNHEY and CDR2 is SVGAGI. This CDR3 region has 14 residues.

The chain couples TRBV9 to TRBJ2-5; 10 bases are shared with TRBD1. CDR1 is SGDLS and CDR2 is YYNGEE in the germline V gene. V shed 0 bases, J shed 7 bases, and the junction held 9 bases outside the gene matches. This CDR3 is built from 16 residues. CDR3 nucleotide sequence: TGTGCCAGCAGCGTAGCTCCGACAGGGGGCGCAGTGACCCAGTACTTC. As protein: CASSVAPTGGAVTQYF.

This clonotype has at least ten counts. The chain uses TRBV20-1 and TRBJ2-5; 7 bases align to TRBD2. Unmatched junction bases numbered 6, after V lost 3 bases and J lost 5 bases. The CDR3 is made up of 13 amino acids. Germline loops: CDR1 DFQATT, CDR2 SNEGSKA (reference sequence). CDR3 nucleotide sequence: TGCAGTGCTAGGACGGGAGGATGGGAGACCCAGTACTTC. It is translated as CSARTGGWETQYF.

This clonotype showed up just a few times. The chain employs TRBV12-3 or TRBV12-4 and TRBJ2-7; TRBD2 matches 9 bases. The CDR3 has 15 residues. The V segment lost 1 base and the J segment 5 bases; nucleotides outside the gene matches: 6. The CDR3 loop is CASSLGAGGFNEQYF. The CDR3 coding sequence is TGTGCCAGCAGTTTAGGGGCGGGAGGGTTCAACGAGCAGTACTTC.